The following is a T cell receptor beta chain sequence with its context. Its antigen is currently unknown. Trimming removed 7 bases at V and 1 base at J, with 8 bases between. The CDR3 is 13 residues long. Germline V CDR1 and CDR2: ENHRY, SYGVKD. This specimen comes from a study of shared clonotypes between healthy human individuals. TCRdb keeps only in-frame clones here, not all; method: immunoSEQ multiplex PCR. Of a few million clones in the sample, approximately 95% were seen once. Whole-study results and caveats: Rarefaction analysis demonstrated incomplete sorted-subset sequencing notwithstanding large depth. A few donors had around 5% of their naive CD4 clonotypes in common. When compared with the clonotypes that were shared by all four sorted-subset donors, the non-shared clonotypes turned out to have lower generation probabilities.

The origin of this receptor is a man younger than 30 in good health. Specimen: naive CD4+ T cells sorted from blood. The subset is: CD45RA+ positively selected. The chain recombines TRBV10-3 with TRBJ1-3, with no clear D. In DNA form, the CDR3 reads TGTGCCATCAAGAAAGAGTCTGGAAACACCATATATTTT. It encodes CAIKKESGNTIYF.